The 5 T cell receptor beta chains given below trace back to one sample, sequenced in a study of blood T cells in healthy people across ages (dated by TCRdb to between 2014 and 2017). Library prep was done by 5' RACE. Sequencing relied on an Illumina HiSeq 2500. A second PCR of 7 to 11 cycles was run with a J-beta primer mix and a sample-barcoded 5' primer. Clones were called with MiXCR by TCRdb after fastp trimmed the public reads at Q25, and only in-frame beta chains were retained. Merged by CDR3 protein, the rows form single entries marked with the most common genes and DNA. Here the sample has about 1.7 million distinct CDR3 sequences; roughly 27% occur a single time. The top ten constitute about 8% of the sample. The sequenced sample was blood. The receptors stem from a woman in her twenties or thirties in good health.

The chain uses TRBV10-3 and TRBJ2-3, with D hard to call. V lost 1 base to trimming and J lost 10 bases, with 12 bases between them. Germline V gene sequence: CDR1 ENHRY, CDR2 SYGVKD. This CDR3 is 13 amino acids long. CDR3 region: CAISEFSGDAQYF. For the CDR3, the DNA is TGTGCCATCAGTGAGTTCTCGGGCGATGCGCAGTATTTT.

This clonotype was seen just once. The chain links TRBV10-2 to TRBJ2-3; D remains ambiguous. Per germline, CDR1 WSHSY and CDR2 SAAADI. The CDR3 spans 12 residues. Trimming removed 5 bases from V and 9 bases from J, with 12 bases in between. CDR3 sequence (DNA): TGCGCCAGCAGTACTAACTCCATGACGCAGTATTTT. Amino acids: CASSTNSMTQYF.

V and J are TRBV28 and TRBJ1-3; tentative D call: TRBD1 (5 bases). The CDR3 extends over 16 amino acids. CDR1 is MDHEN and CDR2 is SYDVKM in the germline V gene. The V and J ends lost 6 bases and 2 bases respectively, with 17 bases between them. CDR3 in DNA: TGTGCCAGCAGCATAGGGACTCTCTCCACTGGAAACACCATATATTTT. Translation gives CASSIGTLSTGNTIYF.

V gene TRBV5-1 combines with J gene TRBJ2-1, with D tentatively TRBD1 (6 bases). Per the germline V gene, CDR1 is SGHRS and CDR2 is YFSETQ. Trimming shortened V by 8 bases and J by 4 bases, and 19 bases separated the two germline ends. The CDR3 loop spans 15 amino acids. Here the CDR3 reads CASRTGTLNYNEQFF. The CDR3 DNA sequence: TGCGCCAGTCGGACCGGGACACTGAATTACAATGAGCAGTTCTTC.

This clonotype was counted ten times or more. The chain uses TRBV9 and TRBJ1-5, with D possibly being TRBD1 (5 bases). The V end lost 1 base, the J end lost 5 bases, and 10 bases lay between the germline ends. The CDR3 consists of 14 residues. CDR1 and CDR2 (germline): SGDLS, YYNGEE. CDR3 nucleotide sequence: TGTGCCAGCAGCGTAAGAGGAGGGGATCAGCCCCAGCATTTT. Protein: CASSVRGGDQPQHF.